The next 2 T cell receptor beta chains were all read from a single sample in a study of cytomegalovirus exposure and HLA in healthy donors. Primers included in the PCR were 60 Vbeta and 13 Jbeta primers. Some clones are missing from TCRdb's copy, which holds only in-frame ones; the method was immunoSEQ multiplex PCR. The sample yields under 140,000 clones, around 79% seen once. The sample consisted of PBMCs. The origin of the receptors is a woman between 25 and 40 years old in good health and CMV-seronegative.

This clone was recorded a few times. One junction end disagrees with the germline gene, perhaps due to a read error. The J gene is TRBJ2-7, the V gene TRBV29-1; 7 bases fit TRBD1. Germline-derived CDR1 and CDR2 are SQVTM and ANQGSEA. The CDR3 sequence is 11 residues long. The CDR3, as DNA: TGCAGCATTGACAGGGCAGGCGAGCAGTACTTC. Protein product: CSIDRAGEQYF.

V usage is TRBV7-2 and J usage is TRBJ1-1; D gene uncertain. The germline V gene encodes CDR1 SGHTA and CDR2 FQGNSA. The CDR3 is 13 residues long. V lost 5 bases to trimming and J lost 0 bases, with 7 bases between them. CDR3 loop: CASSPQVNTEAFF. The CDR3 DNA is TGTGCCAGCAGCCCGCAGGTGAACACTGAAGCTTTCTTT.